Included here is one T cell receptor beta chain sequence, with context. Patients were ineligible given autoimmune disease history or systemic immunosuppression. The data were produced by immunoSEQ multiplex PCR, yet TCRdb's version contains in-frame clones alone and is incomplete. The sample contains 58,000 or so clones, approximately 80% of which appear only once. This entry belongs to a study of OX40 agonist ivuxolimab in advanced cancers. Study-wide background: Males comprised approximately 81% of the group, whose mean age was approximately 60 years (range roughly 20 to 85).

Germline values: CDR1 MNHNS, CDR2 SASEGT. V was pared by 4 bases and J by 3 bases, with 10 bases between. The CDR3 length is 14 residues. The chain uses TRBV6-1 and TRBJ1-5; D gene unclear. The clonotype comes from an adult with an advanced solid tumor such as melanoma, head and neck, liver or kidney cancer. The sample here was CD4+ or CD8+ T cells sorted from blood, taken in a trial of the OX40 agonist ivuxolimab. CDR3 loop: CASSAGGDNQPQHF. DNA for the CDR3: TGTGCCAGCAGTGCCGGCGGTGACAATCAGCCCCAGCATTTT.